Detailed here is one T cell receptor beta chain. Its antigen target is currently unknown. Base qualities are missing; no much larger clone stands one base away. These data come from a study of primary melanoma T cells and metastatic recurrence (dated by TCRdb to 2020 to 2022). The study in broad terms: The cohort consisted of nearly 200 primary melanomas of stage T2 to T4, each more than 1 mm thick. The study examined whether T-cell fraction and T-cell repertoire clonality in primary melanoma tumors predicted patient outcome. The T-cell fraction measured by TCR beta sequencing was compared against progression-free survival as the clinical outcome. The sequencing-derived T-cell fraction was compared with histopathological grading of tumor-infiltrating lymphocytes. Study-wide conclusions, independent of this receptor: Progression-free survival prediction was reportedly improved more by adding T-cell fraction to tumor thickness than by adding any other histopathological variable. The authors framed an effective T-cell-mediated antitumor response in primary melanoma only as a suggestion, not a demonstrated mechanism. The tumor T-cell fraction reportedly predicted progression-free survival independently of thickness, ulceration, mitotic rate and age. Regardless of nodal disease, mitotic rate or ulceration status, a T-cell fraction above 20% appeared to be protective.

Each patient's primary melanoma had been surgically resected and was viewed as potentially curable, though still at risk of metastatic recurrence. At the junction V is shortened by 7 bases and J by 6 bases, with 18 bases in between. The CDR3 runs 15 amino acids, cysteine and phenylalanine included. This entry keeps only the CDR3 DNA: 45 bases, framed from base 1. The germline V gene (reference sequence) provides CDR1 LNHDA and CDR2 SQIVND. Library method: the immunoSEQ multiplex PCR assay. Primary melanoma tumor tissue underwent high-throughput sequencing of the T-cell receptor beta chain. The authors' analysis ran thus. TCRB CDR3 sharing between samples and the distribution of insertions and deletions were included in the repertoire analyses. A gradient-boosted model ranked the predictive value of the T-cell fraction against histopathological variables. Here the immuneACCESS table is served through TCRdb, limited to in-frame sequences with V and J called. Missing clones are a known gap in these copies; in checked studies unresolved V genes cover under half, and the rest lacks a known reason. V, J and clone size are those of that table, while D and trimming were read from the DNA. For this sample there are 720 or so clones; just under 80% appear just once. Together, the top ten hold roughly a fifth of the sample.

The chain links TRBV19 with TRBJ1-4, with TRBD1 tentatively as D gene (5 bases match). The sample comprised melanoma tumor tissue. This sequence was found in a human donor with melanoma. The DNA sequence is given as TGTGCCAGTACCCCTACGGATCAGGGATATGAAAAACTGTTTTTT. The resulting protein is CASTPTDQGYEKLFF.